This T cell receptor beta chain was recovered during a study of blood T cell repertoires in COVID-19. Study context: PBMCs, B-cell-depleted T cells, or T cells provided the cDNA or gDNA that made up the material.

This CDR3 is built from 15 residues. CDR1 is LNHDA, CDR2 SQIVND, per germline (reference sequence). Trimming cost V 2 bases and J 8 bases; bases outside gene matches: 6. In the original processing: The assay estimated nucleated cells by amplifying reference gene primers. Method: immunoSEQ multiplex PCR; TCRdb's copy keeps in-frame clones and lacks some. For V, J and clone size, that table is used; D and trimming come from the DNA. Of 39,000 or so clones listed, around 82% are singletons. This chain connects TRBV19 to TRBJ2-1, with 10 bases that match TRBD2. Sequenced material: peripheral blood. This clonotype originated in a woman over 75 with active or convalescent COVID-19. The CDR3 reads CASSIISGRPHEQFF. CDR3 nucleotide sequence: TGTGCCAGTAGTATAATTAGCGGGAGGCCCCATGAGCAGTTCTTC.